The source of this T cell receptor (beta chain) is a study of T cell responses to AZD1222 COVID-19 vaccine. To note about this clone: Its matching antigen is unknown.

Profiling relied on immunoSEQ multiplex PCR, and the TCRdb table lists in-frame clones only, not all of them. There are about 54,000 clones in the sample; around 90% occur only once, and under 2% lies in the top ten. CDR3 length: 13 residues. Germline CDR1 MNHEY, CDR2 SMNVEV (reference sequence). With V trimmed by 4 bases and J by 4 bases, 1 base remained unmatched. Findings and limits, study-wide: At 160-218 and 743-854, vaccine-associated CD4 TCRs were dominant, and they spanned spike. After two AZD1222 doses, spike-specific TCR breadth and depth rose versus day 0. None of the repertoires were sampled until the peak T cell response had passed. The sample set comprised mostly white British donors with more females, and clonal diversity was possibly underestimated.

The sequencing used peripheral blood, collected on day 0 of AZD1222 vaccination. The sequence was collected from an adult in good health. The V and J genes are TRBV27 and TRBJ1-5; 7 bases align to TRBD1. CDR3 residues: CASSWDRNQPQHF. The CDR3 DNA reads as TGTGCCAGCAGTTGGGACAGAAATCAGCCCCAGCATTTT.